Shown below are 19 T cell receptor beta chains from a single sample sequenced in a study of blood T cell repertoires in COVID-19. The repertoire was sequenced with immunoSEQ multiplex PCR; TCRdb's copy has only in-frame clones and lacks some. The data contain about 26,000 clones, nearly 95% of them seen just once; the ten biggest clones take up just over 2%. Sequencing input: peripheral blood. The receptors were gathered from a human donor in a cohort sampled during active COVID-19.

This clone was detected only once. The CDR3 DNA sequence: TGTGCCAGCAGCGTAGCGGGACAGATTAATTCACCCCTCCACTTT. The encoded protein is CASSVAGQINSPLHF. This chain links TRBV9 with TRBJ1-6; the match to TRBD1 covers 7 bases. Germline values: CDR1 SGDLS, CDR2 YYNGEE. This CDR3 is 15 amino acids long. Trimming took 0 bases from V and 6 from J; bases not matched to a gene: 3.

This chain connects TRBV12-3 or TRBV12-4 to TRBJ2-5, with D unresolved. V lost 1 base and J lost 4, with 7 bases in between. The CDR3 runs 13 residues. Here the CDR3 DNA reads TGTGCCAGCAGTTTAGGAGGTGGAGAGACCCAGTACTTC. This translates into CASSLGGGETQYF.

This chain uses TRBV19 with TRBJ1-6; D is ambiguous. V was pared by 3 bases and J by 0 bases, with 6 bases between. Germline V gene data show CDR1 as LNHDA and CDR2 as SQIVND (reference sequence). This CDR3 region has 15 residues. For the CDR3, the DNA is TGTGCCAGTAGTATCTCGAGCTCCTATAATTCACCCCTCCACTTT. This sequence encodes CASSISSSYNSPLHF.

The chain recombines TRBV7-2 with TRBJ2-1; 8 bases fit TRBD1. This CDR3 has 12 residues. Germline CDR1 is SGHTA and CDR2 is FQGNSA. V shed 5 bases and J 8 bases; nucleotides not matched to a gene: 2. CDR3 DNA sequence: TGTGCCAGCAGCGGACAGGGCTATGAGCAGTTCTTC. This codes for CASSGQGYEQFF.

The V gene is TRBV6-5, the J gene TRBJ1-2; weak D call: TRBD1 (5 bases). The germline gives CDR1 MNHEY, CDR2 SVGAGI. The CDR3 sequence is 13 residues long. V dropped 6 bases and J dropped 8 bases, with 16 bases sitting between them. The CDR3 spells CASRHGGGDGYTF. The CDR3 DNA reads TGTGCCAGCAGACACGGTGGGGGGGACGGCTACACCTTC.

This rearrangement joins TRBV7-9 to TRBJ2-7; maybe TRBD1 (5 bases). The ends were cut back, 2 bases at V and 2 bases at J, with 16 bases in the middle. Germline V gene sequence: CDR1 SEHNR, CDR2 FQNEAQ (reference sequence). CDR3 size: 16 residues. CDR3 amino acids: CASSLKGQGLPYEQYF. CDR3 in DNA: TGTGCCAGCAGCTTAAAGGGGCAGGGTCTTCCCTACGAGCAGTACTTC.

A few counts support this clone. The chain joins TRBV13 to TRBJ1-3; 7 bases align to TRBD1. Germline V lookup: CDR1 PRHDT, CDR2 FYEKMQ (reference sequence). CDR3 length: 16 residues. Trimming removed 5 bases from V and 1 base from J; junction bases left unmatched: 8. Here the CDR3 DNA reads TGTGCCAGCAGCACCTATCAGGGGGGATCTGGAAACACCATATATTTT. Encoded protein: CASSTYQGGSGNTIYF.

This chain links TRBV3-1 (or the pseudogene TRBV3-2) with TRBJ1-1; unclear D gene. Trimming took off 0 bases at V and 5 bases at J, with 13 bases between the two ends. Looked up from germline, CDR1 is LGHDT and CDR2 is YNNKEL (reference sequence). This CDR3 region has 15 residues. The chain's CDR3 is CASSQEAGIRTEAFF. CDR3 sequence (DNA): TGTGCCAGCAGCCAAGAGGCAGGTATAAGGACTGAAGCTTTCTTT.

The rearrangement uses TRBV4-3 and TRBJ2-3; 7 bases fit TRBD2. Germline lookup yields CDR1 LGHNA and CDR2 YSLEER. After removal of 0 bases from V and 3 bases from J, the junction contained 3 bases not matched to a gene. The CDR3 has 15 amino acids. The CDR3 sequence is CASSQDLAATDTQYF. CDR3 sequence (DNA): TGCGCCAGCAGCCAAGATCTAGCGGCTACAGATACGCAGTATTTT.

V and J are TRBV7-6 and TRBJ1-3; possibly TRBD1 for D (5 bases). With 4 bases removed from V and 0 bases from J, the gap between germline ends came to 16 bases. CDR3 length equals 17 residues. In germline, CDR1 is SGHVS, CDR2 FNYEAQ. CDR3 sequence reads: CASSSQVGDFSGNTIYF. DNA for the CDR3: TGTGCCAGCAGCTCTCAGGTGGGGGACTTCTCTGGAAACACCATATATTTT.

The chain is built from TRBV6-2 or TRBV6-3 and TRBJ1-4, with a weak D call TRBD1 (5 bases). The germline CDR1 and CDR2 sequences are MNHEY and SVGEGT. The CDR3 has 15 amino acids. V was clipped by 3 bases and J by 7 bases, with 15 bases between them. The CDR3 DNA follows: TGTGCCAGCAGTTATGGTCAAGGGGTGGGTGAAAAACTGTTTTTT. This sequence encodes CASSYGQGVGEKLFF.

The chain recombines TRBV3-1 (or the pseudogene TRBV3-2) with TRBJ2-1, with D possibly matching TRBD1 (6 bases). CDR1 is LGHDT and CDR2 is YNNKEL in the germline V gene (reference sequence). CDR3 size: 16 residues. V was trimmed by 4 bases and J by 7 bases, leaving 20 bases between them. The DNA of the CDR3 is TGTGCCAGCAGCCTCTTCGGCGTGGGGGCGAGGAATGAGCAGTTCTTC. It encodes CASSLFGVGARNEQFF.

The V call is TRBV2, the J call TRBJ2-5; the match to TRBD2 covers 11 bases. This CDR3 contains 15 residues. The V and J ends lost 7 bases and 0 bases, in that order; junction bases with no gene match: 4. Germline V lookup: CDR1 SNHLY, CDR2 FYNNEI. This CDR3 is CASTGTSGYQETQYF. CDR3 DNA sequence: TGTGCCAGCACGGGGACTAGCGGATACCAAGAGACCCAGTACTTC. The variable domain in full, with the rest retrieved from reference TRBV2 and TRBJ2-5, is EPEVTQTPSHQVTQMGQEVILRCVPISNHLYFYWYRQILGQKVEFLVSFYNNEISEKSEIFDDQFSVERPDGSNFTLKIRSTKLEDSAMYFCASTGTSGYQETQYFGPGTRLLVL.

The genes are TRBV4-1 and TRBJ2-7; D unclear. This CDR3 spans 13 amino acids. V was shortened by 2 bases and J by 6 bases, with 11 bases between the two germline ends. From germline, CDR1 is MGHRA and CDR2 YSYEKL. The CDR3 sequence is CASSQPSSSEQYF. As DNA, the CDR3 is TGCGCCAGCAGCCAACCCAGTTCGTCCGAGCAGTACTTC.

This clone has a handful of counts. This chain connects TRBV28 to TRBJ1-4; weak D call: TRBD1 (5 bases). CDR1 is MDHEN, CDR2 SYDVKM, per germline. This CDR3 is built from 14 residues. The V gene lost 5 bases and the J gene lost 6 bases, with 13 bases spanning the gap. CDR3 sequence reads: CASSPQGGDEKLFF. The CDR3 DNA sequence: TGTGCCAGCAGTCCCCAGGGAGGCGATGAAAAACTGTTTTTT. Filled out from reference TRBV28 and TRBJ1-4, the complete variable domain reads DVKVTQSSRYLVKRTGEKVFLECVQDMDHENMFWYRQDPGLGLRLIYFSYDVKMKEKGDIPEGYSVSREKKERFSLILESASTNQTSMYLCASSPQGGDEKLFFGSGTQLSVL.

The rearrangement uses TRBV9 and TRBJ2-1; maybe TRBD2 (5 bases). V was clipped by 0 bases and J by 0 bases, with 7 bases between them. This CDR3 contains 15 residues. Germline CDR1 SGDLS, CDR2 YYNGEE. Here the CDR3 reads CASSVVGSSYNEQFF. CDR3 nucleotide sequence: TGTGCCAGCAGCGTAGTGGGGAGCTCCTACAATGAGCAGTTCTTC.

This rearrangement joins TRBV10-1 to TRBJ2-6; 9 nucleotides match TRBD2. The CDR3 contains 20 residues. CDR1 and CDR2 from the germline V gene are WNHNN and SYGVQD (reference sequence). V was pared by 0 bases and J by 0 bases, with 9 bases of the junction left unmatched. The CDR3 protein is CASSESMVLAGSSGANVLTF. In DNA, the CDR3 is TGCGCCAGCAGTGAGTCGATGGTTCTAGCGGGGAGCTCTGGGGCCAACGTCCTGACTTTC.

The V and J genes are TRBV4-2 and TRBJ1-6, with 9 bases that match TRBD1. The CDR3 contains 15 residues. The ends lost 2 bases at V and 7 bases at J; junction bases unmatched: 3. Germline V lookup: CDR1 LGHNA, CDR2 YNFKEQ. The DNA for the CDR3 is TGTGCCAGCAGCCAAAGGACAGGGGCAAATTCACCCCTCCACTTT. Its translation: CASSQRTGANSPLHF.

The rearrangement links TRBV10-2 to TRBJ1-5; 7 bases match TRBD1. The CDR3 contains 14 residues. Trimming took 3 bases from V and 6 from J; bases not matched to a gene: 5. Germline V gene data show CDR1 as WSHSY and CDR2 as SAAADI. The CDR3 region has the DNA TGCGCCAGCAGTGATTCGACAGGGCGTCAGCCCCAGCATTTT. Amino acid sequence: CASSDSTGRQPQHF.